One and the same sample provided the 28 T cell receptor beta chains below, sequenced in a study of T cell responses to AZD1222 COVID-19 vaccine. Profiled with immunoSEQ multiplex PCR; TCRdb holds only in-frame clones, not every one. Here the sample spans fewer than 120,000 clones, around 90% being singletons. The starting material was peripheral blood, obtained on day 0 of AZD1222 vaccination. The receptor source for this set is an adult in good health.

The CDR3 nucleotides are TGTGCCAGCAGATATACACCGGGACCGGGCTATGGCTACACCTTC. This codes for CASRYTPGPGYGYTF. The V call is TRBV11-2, the J call TRBJ1-2; tentative D call: TRBD1 (5 bases). Deletions cut 6 bases from V and 4 bases from J, with 18 bases between. Germline CDR1 reads SGHAT; CDR2 reads FQNNGV. The CDR3 has 15 residues.

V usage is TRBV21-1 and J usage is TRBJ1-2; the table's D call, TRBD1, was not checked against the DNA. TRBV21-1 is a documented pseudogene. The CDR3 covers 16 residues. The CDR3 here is CASSSLRQGIIDGYTF. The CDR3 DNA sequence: TGTGCCAGCAGCTCCCTACGACAGGGGATTATTGATGGCTACACCTTC.

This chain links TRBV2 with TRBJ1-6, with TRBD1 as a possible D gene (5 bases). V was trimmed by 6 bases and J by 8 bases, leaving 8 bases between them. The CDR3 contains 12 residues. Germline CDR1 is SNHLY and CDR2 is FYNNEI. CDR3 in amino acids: CASSREYSPLHF. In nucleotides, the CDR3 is TGTGCCAGCAGCAGGGAATATTCACCCCTCCACTTT.

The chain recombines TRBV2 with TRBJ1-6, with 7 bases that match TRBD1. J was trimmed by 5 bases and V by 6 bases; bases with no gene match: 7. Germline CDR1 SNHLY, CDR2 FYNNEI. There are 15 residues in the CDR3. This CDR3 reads CASRAGQANNSPLHF. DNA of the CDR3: TGTGCCAGCAGGGCCGGACAGGCAAATAATTCACCCCTCCACTTT.

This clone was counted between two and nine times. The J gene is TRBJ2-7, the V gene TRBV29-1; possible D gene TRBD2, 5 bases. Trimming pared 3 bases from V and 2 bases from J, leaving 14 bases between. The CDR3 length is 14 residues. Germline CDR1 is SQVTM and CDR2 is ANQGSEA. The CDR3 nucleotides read TGCAGCGTTGAGTTAGCGACAACCACCTACGAGCAGTACTTC. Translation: CSVELATTTYEQYF.

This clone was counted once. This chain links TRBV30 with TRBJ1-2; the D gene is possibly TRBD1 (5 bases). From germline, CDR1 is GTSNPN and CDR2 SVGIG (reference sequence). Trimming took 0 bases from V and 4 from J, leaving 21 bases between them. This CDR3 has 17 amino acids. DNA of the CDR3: TGTGCCTGGAGTGTCATGGACACAAGATTCGGGTCCTATGGCTACACCTTC. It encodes CAWSVMDTRFGSYGYTF.

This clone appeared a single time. In nucleotides, the CDR3 is TGTGCCAGCAGCTTACAGAATGGAAGACTAGCGACCGAGCAGTACTTC. It is translated as CASSLQNGRLATEQYF. The chain couples TRBV7-8 to TRBJ2-7, with 8 bases that match TRBD2. The CDR3 length is 16 residues. Germline V gene data show CDR1 as SGHVS and CDR2 as FQNEAQ. Trimming removed 2 bases from V and 6 bases from J; junction bases left unmatched: 12.

CDR3: CASSLWQGTEAFF. The CDR3 nucleotides read TGTGCCAGCAGTTTGTGGCAGGGAACTGAAGCTTTCTTT. The chain has TRBV27 and TRBJ1-1; D might be TRBD1 (5 bases). Germline V gives CDR1 MNHEY, CDR2 SMNVEV (reference sequence). V lost 3 bases and J lost 5, with 10 bases in between. The length of the CDR3 is 13 residues.

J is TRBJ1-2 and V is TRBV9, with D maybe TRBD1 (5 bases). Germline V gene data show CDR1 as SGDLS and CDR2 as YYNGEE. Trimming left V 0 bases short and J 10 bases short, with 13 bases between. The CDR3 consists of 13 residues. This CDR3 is CASSVVQGLAYTF. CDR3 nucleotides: TGTGCCAGCAGCGTAGTTCAGGGCCTCGCCTACACCTTC.

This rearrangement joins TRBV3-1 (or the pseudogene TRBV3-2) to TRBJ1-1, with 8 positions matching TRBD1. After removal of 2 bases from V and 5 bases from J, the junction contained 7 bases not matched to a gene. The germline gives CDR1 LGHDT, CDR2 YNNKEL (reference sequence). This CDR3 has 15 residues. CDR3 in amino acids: CASSQFQGAGTEAFF. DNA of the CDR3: TGTGCCAGCAGCCAATTCCAGGGGGCCGGGACTGAAGCTTTCTTT.

CDR3 coding DNA: TGTGCCAGTAGTATAGGCAGGGGAGTCAATCAGCCCCAGCATTTT. Translation gives CASSIGRGVNQPQHF. The gene calls are TRBV19 and TRBJ1-5, with TRBD1 as a possible D gene (6 bases). Per the germline V gene, CDR1 is LNHDA and CDR2 is SQIVND (reference sequence). The CDR3 runs 15 residues. V gave up 1 base and J gave up 3 bases, with 10 bases separating them.

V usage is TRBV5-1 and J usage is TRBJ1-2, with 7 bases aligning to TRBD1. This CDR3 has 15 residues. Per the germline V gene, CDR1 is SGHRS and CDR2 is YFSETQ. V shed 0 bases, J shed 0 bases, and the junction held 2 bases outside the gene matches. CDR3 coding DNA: TGCGCCAGCAGCTTGGACAGGGGAACTAACTATGGCTACACCTTC. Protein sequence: CASSLDRGTNYGYTF. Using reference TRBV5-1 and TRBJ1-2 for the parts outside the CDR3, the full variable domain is KAGVTQTPRYLIKTRGQQVTLSCSPISGHRSVSWYQQTPGQGLQFLFEYFSETQRNKGNFPGRFSGRQFSNSRSEMNVSTLELGDSALYLCASSLDRGTNYGYTFGSGTRLTVV.

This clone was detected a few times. The chain's CDR3 is CASSLARVDTQYF. The CDR3 DNA is TGCGCCAGCAGCTTGGCCCGGGTAGATACGCAGTATTTT. J is TRBJ2-3 and V is TRBV5-1; no clear D gene. The CDR3 extends over 13 amino acids. Trimming cost V 0 bases and J 5 bases, with 7 bases left between them. CDR1 and CDR2 from the germline V gene are SGHRS and YFSETQ.

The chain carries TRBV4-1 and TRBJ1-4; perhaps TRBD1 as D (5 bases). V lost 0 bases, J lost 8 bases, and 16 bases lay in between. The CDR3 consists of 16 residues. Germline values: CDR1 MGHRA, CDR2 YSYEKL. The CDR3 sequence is CASSQDSTQGWEKLFF. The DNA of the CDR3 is TGCGCCAGCAGCCAAGATTCTACCCAGGGTTGGGAAAAACTGTTTTTT.

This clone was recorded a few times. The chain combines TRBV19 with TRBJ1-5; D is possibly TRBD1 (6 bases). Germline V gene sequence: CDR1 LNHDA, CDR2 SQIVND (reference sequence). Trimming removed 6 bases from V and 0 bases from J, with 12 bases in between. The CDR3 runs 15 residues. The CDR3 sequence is CASRGTGHSNQPQHF. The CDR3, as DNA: TGTGCCAGTAGAGGGACGGGACATAGCAATCAGCCCCAGCATTTT.

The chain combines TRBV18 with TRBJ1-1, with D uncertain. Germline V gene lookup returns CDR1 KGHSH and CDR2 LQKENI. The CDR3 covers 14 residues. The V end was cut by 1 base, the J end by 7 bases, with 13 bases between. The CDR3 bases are TGTGCCAGCTCACCACAGACACCCGAGGGTGAAGCTTTCTTT. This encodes CASSPQTPEGEAFF. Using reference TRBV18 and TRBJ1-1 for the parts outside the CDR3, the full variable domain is NAGVMQNPRHLVRRRGQEARLRCSPMKGHSHVYWYRQLPEEGLKFMVYLQKENIIDESGMPKERFSAEFPKEGPSILRIQQVVRGDSAAYFCASSPQTPEGEAFFGQGTRLTVV.

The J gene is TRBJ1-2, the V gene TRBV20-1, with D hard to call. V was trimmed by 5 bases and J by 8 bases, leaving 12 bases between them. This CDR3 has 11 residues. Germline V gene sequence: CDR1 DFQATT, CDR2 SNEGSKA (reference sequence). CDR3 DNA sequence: TGCAGTGCTTCCGGCCTGATGGGCTACACCTTC. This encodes CSASGLMGYTF.

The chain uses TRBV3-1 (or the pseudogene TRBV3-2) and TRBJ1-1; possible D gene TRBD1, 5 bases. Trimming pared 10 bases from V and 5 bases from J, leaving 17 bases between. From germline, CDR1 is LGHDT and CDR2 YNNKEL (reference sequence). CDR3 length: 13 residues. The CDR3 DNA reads TGTGCCACCGAGGGTGCAAGGGGTACTGAAGCTTTCTTT. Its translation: CATEGARGTEAFF.

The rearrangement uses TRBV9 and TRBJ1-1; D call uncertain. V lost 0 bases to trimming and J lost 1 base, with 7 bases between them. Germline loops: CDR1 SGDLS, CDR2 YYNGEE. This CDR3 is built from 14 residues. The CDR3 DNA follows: TGTGCCAGCAGCGTAGCACGAGGGAACACTGAAGCTTTCTTT. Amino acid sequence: CASSVARGNTEAFF.

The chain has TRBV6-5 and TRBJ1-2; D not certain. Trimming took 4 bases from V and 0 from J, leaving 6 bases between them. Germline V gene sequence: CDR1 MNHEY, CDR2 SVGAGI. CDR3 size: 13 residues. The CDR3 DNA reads TGTGCCAGCAGTTTCACTTCTAACTATGGCTACACCTTC. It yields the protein CASSFTSNYGYTF.

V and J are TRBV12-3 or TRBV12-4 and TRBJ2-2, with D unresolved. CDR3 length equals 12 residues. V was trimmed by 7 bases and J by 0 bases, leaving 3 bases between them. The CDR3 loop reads CASTANTGELFF. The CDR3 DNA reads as TGTGCCAGCACCGCGAACACCGGGGAGCTGTTTTTT.

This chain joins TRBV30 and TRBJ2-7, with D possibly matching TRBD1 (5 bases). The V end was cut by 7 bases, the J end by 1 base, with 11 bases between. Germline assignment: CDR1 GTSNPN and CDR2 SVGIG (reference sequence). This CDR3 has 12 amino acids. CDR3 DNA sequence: TGTGCCTCCCTGGGGCCATCCTACGAGCAGTACTTC. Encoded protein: CASLGPSYEQYF.

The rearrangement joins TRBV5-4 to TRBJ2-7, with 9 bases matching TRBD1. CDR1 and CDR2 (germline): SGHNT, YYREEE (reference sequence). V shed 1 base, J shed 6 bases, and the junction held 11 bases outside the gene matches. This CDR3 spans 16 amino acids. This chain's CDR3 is CASSLPLTGGLSEQYF. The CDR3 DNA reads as TGTGCCAGCAGCTTGCCCTTGACAGGGGGACTCTCCGAGCAGTACTTC.

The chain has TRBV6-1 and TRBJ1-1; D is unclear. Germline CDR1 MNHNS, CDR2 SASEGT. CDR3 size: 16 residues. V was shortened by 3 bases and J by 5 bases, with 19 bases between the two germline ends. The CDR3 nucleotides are TGTGCCAGCAGTGAGCTATCCAGGTGGGGTCGGACTGAAGCTTTCTTT. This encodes CASSELSRWGRTEAFF.

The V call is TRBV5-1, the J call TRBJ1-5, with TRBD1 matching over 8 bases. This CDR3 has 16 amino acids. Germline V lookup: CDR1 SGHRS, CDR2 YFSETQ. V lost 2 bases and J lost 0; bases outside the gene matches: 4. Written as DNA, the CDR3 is TGCGCCAGCAGCTTAACAGGGGGATATAGCAATCAGCCCCAGCATTTT. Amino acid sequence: CASSLTGGYSNQPQHF.

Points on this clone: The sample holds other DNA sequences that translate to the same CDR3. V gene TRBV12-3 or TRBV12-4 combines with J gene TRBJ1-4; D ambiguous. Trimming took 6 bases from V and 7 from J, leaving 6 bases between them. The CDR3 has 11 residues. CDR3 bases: TGTGCCAGCAGCCTCAGTGAAAAACTGTTTTTT. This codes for CASSLSEKLFF.

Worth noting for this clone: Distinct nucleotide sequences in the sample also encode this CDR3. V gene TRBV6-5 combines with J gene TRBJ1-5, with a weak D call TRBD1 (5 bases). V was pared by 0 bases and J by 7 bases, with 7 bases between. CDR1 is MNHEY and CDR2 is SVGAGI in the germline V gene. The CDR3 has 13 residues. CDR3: CASSYSRGQPQHF. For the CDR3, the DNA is TGTGCCAGCAGTTACTCCCGGGGGCAGCCCCAGCATTTT.

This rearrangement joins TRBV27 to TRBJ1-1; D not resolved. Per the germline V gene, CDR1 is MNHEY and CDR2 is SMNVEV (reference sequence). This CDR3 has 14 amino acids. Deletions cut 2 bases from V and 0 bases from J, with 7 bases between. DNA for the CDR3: TGTGCCAGCAGTTTACTTGGGGTGAACACTGAAGCTTTCTTT. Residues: CASSLLGVNTEAFF.